This T cell receptor beta chain is drawn from a study of shared clonotypes between healthy human individuals. Study-wide background: The study used three CD4 naive, three CD4 memory, two CD8 naive and one CD8 memory plate per donor.

It was across several immunoSEQ plates that each subset's genomic DNA was evenly split. Sequenced by immunoSEQ multiplex PCR; TCRdb stores in-frame clones only, minus some. Seen here are about 2,200,000 clones, roughly 91% observed once, and the top ten hold more than 1.5%. This CDR3 contains 12 residues. The V and J ends lost 2 bases and 10 bases respectively, with 8 bases between them. In germline, CDR1 is KGHSH, CDR2 LQKENI. This clone was seen more than once but under ten times. Antigen specificity is unknown. In the naive CD8 group, cells lacked CD45RO and were positively selected for CCR7, so terminally differentiated effector memory CD45RA+ cells were left out. Findings and caveats of the study: The generation probabilities recorded for non-shared clonotypes fell below those of clonotypes shared by all four donors. Incompleteness in sorted-subset sequencing, despite large depth, was shown by rarefaction.

The sequence was obtained from a man younger than 35 in good health. Some clones in this sample may be carry-over from other donors' samples. The V call is TRBV18, the J call TRBJ2-2, with D tentatively TRBD1 (5 bases). Sequencing used naive CD8+ T cells from PBMCs. CDR3 sequence reads: CASSPVREELFF. The CDR3 DNA reads as TGTGCCAGCTCACCAGTCAGGGAGGAGCTGTTTTTT.